This T cell receptor beta chain was sequenced in a study of blood T cells in healthy people across ages. Study-wide results and caveats: More naive CD4+ cells and higher diversity were found in long-lived than in aged donors. There was no known CMV status for donors, so expanded clonotype changes were possibly confounded.

The germline V and J ends were trimmed by 4 bases and 2 bases, with 14 bases remaining between them. The CDR3 has 15 residues. In germline, CDR1 is KGHDR, CDR2 SFDVKD. With a J-beta primer mix and a sample-barcoded 5' primer, a second PCR ran about 7 to 11 cycles. TCRdb used MiXCR to reprocess the 5' RACE reads, holding one entry per CDR3 protein. The sample yields 700,000 or so distinct CDR3 sequences, about a fifth seen once. Worth noting for this clonotype: Its antigen remains unknown.

The receptor's source is a man in his 70s in good health. The chain is built from TRBV24-1 and TRBJ2-7; a weak D match, TRBD1 (6 bases). The sample consisted of blood. As DNA, the CDR3 is TGTGCCACCAGTGACCCGACCGACAGGACCTACGAGCAGTACGTC. Translated: CATSDPTDRTYEQYV.